A single sample gave rise to the 20 T cell receptor beta chains below, sequenced in a study of T-cell reconstitution after alpha-beta-depleted transplantation in children. This sample's TCRbeta library carried unique molecular identifier barcodes. TCRdb called the PCR reads again in MiXCR, with one record for every CDR3 protein. The sample consists of around 440,000 distinct CDR3 sequences, about 11% of them appearing once. The sequencing here drew on PBMCs, taken before TCRalphabeta/CD19-depleted stem cell transplant. The receptor set was obtained from a child aged 2 to 10 with inherited bone marrow failure, due to receive a stem cell transplant.

This clonotype occurred many times. The rearrangement joins TRBV7-8 to TRBJ1-1; TRBD1 aligns across 7 bases. This CDR3 has 13 residues. Germline V gives CDR1 SGHVS, CDR2 FQNEAQ. V was pared by 1 base and J by 9 bases, with 5 bases of the junction left unmatched. CDR3 amino acids: CASSLEQGSKAFF. For the CDR3, the DNA is TGTGCCAGCAGCTTAGAACAGGGGTCAAAAGCTTTCTTT.

In its sample, this clonotype was seen many times. The V gene is TRBV12-3 or TRBV12-4, the J gene TRBJ2-1; 10 bases align to TRBD2. Germline trimming cut 10 bases from V and 4 bases from J; bases unmatched to any gene: 4. CDR3 length equals 13 residues. The CDR3 DNA reads as TGTGCCACCGGACTAGCGGCTTACAATGAGCAGTTCTTC. Residues: CATGLAAYNEQFF.

The J gene is TRBJ2-3, the V gene TRBV28, with D perhaps matching TRBD1 or TRBD2 (5 bases each). There are 15 residues in the CDR3. Germline V gene lookup returns CDR1 MDHEN and CDR2 SYDVKM. The V gene lost 4 bases and the J gene lost 0 bases, with 11 bases spanning the gap. The CDR3 region has the DNA TGTGCCAGCAGTTCATCCCGGGACAGCACAGATACGCAGTATTTT. Translated, it gives CASSSSRDSTDTQYF.

At least ten counts were recorded for this clonotype. The rearrangement joins TRBV7-9 to TRBJ2-1, with 15 bases fitting TRBD2. Per germline, CDR1 SEHNR and CDR2 FQNEAQ (reference sequence). Trimming at V came to 5 bases and at J to 9 bases, leaving 14 bases not matched to a gene. CDR3 length equals 18 residues. The DNA of the CDR3 is TGTGCCAGCAGCCCCCCGCGGACTAGCGGGAGGGCTAGGGGTGAGCAGTTCTTC. Protein sequence: CASSPPRTSGRARGEQFF.

The chain combines TRBV28 with TRBJ1-5, with 7 nucleotides matching TRBD1. V shed 3 bases and J 1 base; nucleotides not matched to a gene: 3. The length of the CDR3 is 15 residues. Looked up from germline, CDR1 is MDHEN and CDR2 is SYDVKM. The CDR3 region is CASSLGRGSNQPQHF. The CDR3 DNA reads TGTGCCAGCAGTTTGGGCAGGGGGAGCAATCAGCCCCAGCATTTT.

This clonotype was recorded many times. The J gene is TRBJ2-1, the V gene TRBV20-1; 14 bases match TRBD2. The CDR3 has 18 residues. Germline V gene data show CDR1 as DFQATT and CDR2 as SNEGSKA (reference sequence). The trim removed 0 bases at V and 8 bases at J, leaving 12 bases unmatched. CDR3 in amino acids: CSARDLGLAGALWDEQFF. CDR3 sequence (DNA): TGCAGTGCTAGAGATTTGGGACTAGCGGGGGCCTTATGGGATGAGCAGTTCTTC.

There are many counts of this clonotype. The V gene is TRBV4-3, the J gene TRBJ2-7, with 11 bases identical to TRBD1. The CDR3 covers 17 residues. CDR1 LGHNA and CDR2 YSLEER come from the germline V gene. V dropped 0 bases and J dropped 3; count of bases not matched to a gene: 7. CDR3 nucleotides: TGCGCCAGCAGCCAAGATCAAAGGGGGACAGGGGGCTACGAGCAGTACTTC. This encodes CASSQDQRGTGGYEQYF.

The chain joins TRBV7-9 to TRBJ2-7; D is unresolved. V was trimmed by 5 bases and J by 0 bases, leaving 11 bases between them. CDR1 is SEHNR and CDR2 is FQNEAQ in the germline V gene (reference sequence). The CDR3 consists of 14 residues. The CDR3 is CASSPKDPSYEQYF. DNA for the CDR3: TGTGCCAGCAGCCCGAAGGACCCCTCCTACGAGCAGTACTTC.

This chain uses TRBV6-1 with TRBJ2-2; 7 bases fit TRBD2. Germline values: CDR1 MNHNS, CDR2 SASEGT. Trimming at V came to 7 bases and at J to 4 bases, leaving 6 bases not matched to a gene. The CDR3 sequence is 14 residues long. CDR3 loop: CASNPGGGTGELFF. CDR3 sequence (DNA): TGTGCCAGCAACCCGGGGGGAGGCACCGGGGAGCTGTTTTTT.

In this sample, this clonotype turned up a few times. The chain joins TRBV27 to TRBJ1-5; D is undetermined. The CDR3 loop spans 16 amino acids. Trimming cost V 6 bases and J 0 bases, with 15 bases left between them. The germline V gene encodes CDR1 MNHEY and CDR2 SMNVEV (reference sequence). CDR3: CASSPSAGDSNQPQHF. Here the CDR3 DNA reads TGTGCCAGCAGCCCGTCCGCGGGAGATAGCAATCAGCCCCAGCATTTT.

This clonotype was counted ten times or more. The V call is TRBV29-1, the J call TRBJ2-3; no firm D call. V lost 2 bases to trimming and J lost 0 bases, with 9 bases between them. Germline V gene sequence: CDR1 SQVTM, CDR2 ANQGSEA. The CDR3 spans 14 residues. In nucleotides, the CDR3 is TGCAGCGTTGAATCAACAGTTAGCACAGATACGCAGTATTTT. Translated, it gives CSVESTVSTDTQYF.

This clonotype was seen ten or more times. This CDR3 reads CASSIQATVLHEQFF. The CDR3 nucleotides are TGTGCCAGTAGTATTCAGGCGACCGTCCTCCATGAGCAGTTCTTC. This chain connects TRBV19 to TRBJ2-1; no definite D call. Germline V gives CDR1 LNHDA, CDR2 SQIVND (reference sequence). The V and J ends lost 3 bases and 8 bases respectively, with 17 bases between them. The CDR3 length is 15 residues.

Ten or more counts support this clonotype. The chain employs TRBV7-2 and TRBJ2-1; D remains ambiguous. The CDR3 totals 11 residues. From germline, CDR1 is SGHTA and CDR2 FQGNSA. V was pared by 3 bases and J by 8 bases, with 5 bases between. CDR3 DNA: TGTGCCAGCAGCTTCCACTATGAGCAGTTCTTC. Amino acid sequence: CASSFHYEQFF.

This clonotype came up a few times. The CDR3 DNA is TGTGCCAGCAGCGGCCCGGTCTCTGGAAACACCATATATTTT. Its translation is CASSGPVSGNTIYF. The chain uses TRBV7-9 and TRBJ1-3, with D hard to call. Trimming took 5 bases from V and 0 from J, leaving 8 bases between them. The CDR3 spans 14 residues. CDR1 SEHNR and CDR2 FQNEAQ come from the germline V gene (reference sequence).

This clonotype was observed many times. The chain joins TRBV21-1 to TRBJ1-1. TRBV21-1 is marked as a pseudogene. This CDR3 has 12 amino acids. CDR3 DNA sequence: TGTGCCAGCCATAATACCCGCTATGAAGCTTTCTTT. Its protein product is CASHNTRYEAFF.

This chain joins TRBV7-6 and TRBJ2-1; 8 nucleotides line up with TRBD1. Germline CDR1 and CDR2: SGHVS and FNYEAQ. J gave up 9 bases and V 5 bases, and 12 bases lay outside the gene matches. The CDR3 is 15 residues long. The CDR3 spells CASSREWQGAIEQFF. DNA of the CDR3: TGTGCCAGCAGCAGAGAGTGGCAGGGGGCGATTGAGCAGTTCTTC.

The chain employs TRBV27 and TRBJ2-1; unclear D gene. Germline values: CDR1 MNHEY, CDR2 SMNVEV (reference sequence). Trimming shortened V by 4 bases and J by 3 bases, and 19 bases separated the two germline ends. This CDR3 is 17 amino acids long. In DNA, the CDR3 is TGTGCCAGCAGTTCATTTGTGGGCGATACCATCTACAATGAGCAGTTCTTC. Translating gives CASSSFVGDTIYNEQFF.

About this clonotype: A read error may explain this, as a much larger clone is one base away. V is TRBV7-2 and J is TRBJ2-3; TRBD2 might be the D (6 bases). The ends were cut back, 6 bases at V and 0 bases at J, with 13 bases in the middle. There are 15 residues in the CDR3. From germline, CDR1 is SGHTA and CDR2 FQGNSA. The CDR3 protein is CASRFTGTSTDTQYF. CDR3 coding DNA: TGTGCCAGCAGGTTCACCGGGACTAGCACAGATACGCAGTATTTT.

Concerning this clonotype: This may arise from a read error, as a much more abundant clone is one base away. V gene TRBV20-1 combines with J gene TRBJ2-5, with D perhaps TRBD2 (5 bases). Germline lookup yields CDR1 DFQATT and CDR2 SNEGSKA (reference sequence). The CDR3 is 14 residues long. CDR3 loop: CSAISPAIGESQYF. The CDR3 nucleotides are TGCAGTGCGATCAGCCCAGCGATCGGGGAGAGCCAGTACTTC.

This clonotype was detected many times. The chain employs TRBV12-3 or TRBV12-4 and TRBJ2-2; tentatively, D is TRBD1 or TRBD2 (5 bases each). CDR3 size: 17 residues. Between the trimmed V and J ends, which lost 2 bases and 3 bases, there was a span of 16 bases. Here the CDR3 reads CASSLHRDQSYTGELFF. DNA of the CDR3: TGTGCCAGCAGTTTACACCGGGACCAATCATACACCGGGGAGCTGTTTTTT.